The sequence of this T cell receptor beta chain was determined in a study of human T cells and chemical hapten exposure. Study background: Yields of TCR per sample differed, chiefly owing to small differences in pooled library volume.

Time point here: pre-sensitization, week 0. The sample's treatment: therapeutic diphenylcyclopropenone sensitization with weekly scalp DPC. The template was total RNA from unfractionated whole blood. TCRdb re-analysed the RACE reads in MiXCR, keeping a single row per CDR3 protein. The sample carries approximately 80,000 distinct CDR3 sequences, around 15% recorded once. In this sample, this clonotype turned up a few times. Antigen unknown. The V gene's germline CDR1 is SGHAT and CDR2 FQNNGV. Trimming stripped 3 bases from V and 3 bases from J, with 21 bases between. CDR3 length equals 17 residues. Whole-study findings and limits: Expanded TCRs were compared with controls, and the expanded TCRs formed significantly more large CDR3 similarity clusters.

The receptor was isolated from a woman aged 45-65 years with alopecia areata. Some clones in this sample may be carry-over from other donors' samples. Sample: whole blood, taken in connection with sensitization to the hapten diphenylcyclopropenone (DPC). The V and J genes are TRBV11-2 and TRBJ2-7; D is possibly TRBD1 or TRBD2 (5 bases each). The CDR3 here is CASSLGDARQPYYEQYF. The CDR3, as DNA: TGTGCCAGCAGCTTGGGGGATGCAAGACAACCTTACTACGAGCAGTACTTC.